A selection of T cell receptor beta chains follows, all from one sample in a study of T cells in Graves' hyperthyroidism and ophthalmopathy. One entry per CDR3 protein results from TCRdb running MiXCR on the multiplex PCR reads. The sample records some 200,000 distinct CDR3 sequences, roughly a sixth being singletons. Sequencing used blood. These receptors all come from a woman between 45 and 60 years old with Graves' hyperthyroidism. Each CDR3 is given with its conserved first and last residue.

CDR3 length	V gene	J gene	CDR3 protein
15	TRBV18	TRBJ2-7	CASSPPSLAGDEQYF
14	TRBV19	TRBJ2-7	CASSDRGRLWEQYF
22	TRBV11-2	TRBJ2-5	CASSPPQRGGRPSGPSKETQYF
15	TRBV25-1	TRBJ2-2	CASSEGEGAPGELFF
16	TRBV19	TRBJ1-1	CASPPGTPVLNTEAFF
15	TRBV11-2	TRBJ2-1	CASSLLGTSQYEQFF
18	TRBV12-3/TRBV12-4	TRBJ2-6	CASSPLPASNSGANVLTF
15	TRBV6-5	TRBJ1-3	CASSYFSGGGNTIYF
11	TRBV20-1	TRBJ1-3	CSAPNGNTIYF
14	TRBV28	TRBJ2-7	CASIQGQGLYEQYF
13	TRBV20-1	TRBJ2-5	CSAPGQTQETQYF
16	TRBV29-1	TRBJ2-1	CSVVRGTSGRWNGQFF
15	TRBV7-3	TRBJ2-1	CASSTNEGTYNEQFF
14	TRBV5-1	TRBJ2-3	CASRNTGGADTQYF
12	TRBV7-3	TRBJ1-1	CASSSGPGQAFF
13	TRBV28	TRBJ2-7	CASSPPPHFQQYF
15	TRBV27	TRBJ2-7	CASSPGTGLSYEQYF
19	TRBV4-2	TRBJ2-1	CASSQDGGGTSGSLNEQFF
14	TRBV7-3	TRBJ1-1	CASSFRGSGTEAFF
16	TRBV6-1	TRBJ2-3	CASSVSSGSPTDTQYF
19	TRBV27	TRBJ1-6	CASSNNRDIQTSYNSPLHF
14	TRBV20-1	TRBJ1-1	CSASTGGIDTEAFF
15	TRBV2	TRBJ1-6	CASNVDTTPNSPLHF
9	TRBV29-1	TRBJ2-7	CSVGDEQYF
15	TRBV12-3/TRBV12-4	TRBJ2-2	CASSSGQQNTGELFF
15	TRBV5-1	TRBJ1-1	CASSLSGGLRAEAFF
16	TRBV3-1	TRBJ2-7	CASSQVTGTGASEQYF
15	TRBV5-1	TRBJ1-5	CASSLVGGENQPQHF
13	TRBV7-9	TRBJ1-1	CASSAGPSAEAFF
12	TRBV29-1	TRBJ2-7	CSVDDNSYEQYF
13	TRBV15	TRBJ1-1	CATSTTGTAEAFF
13	TRBV15	TRBJ1-1	CATRKRADSYAFF
14	TRBV12-3/TRBV12-4	TRBJ1-5	CASSFGTLNQPQHF
16	TRBV20-1	TRBJ2-1	CSARDPGQGVRNEQFF
12	TRBV6-1	TRBJ1-1	CASRDRGIEAFF
13	TRBV2	TRBJ1-1	CASSQCENTEAFF
17	TRBV25-1	TRBJ2-2	CASSEIVTSGNTGELFF
14	TRBV20-1	TRBJ2-1	CSASGQGEGDEQFF
17	TRBV12-3/TRBV12-4	TRBJ2-1	CASTRFGQRSSYNEQFF
12	TRBV20-1	TRBJ2-7	CSANDKTYEQYF
15	TRBV14	TRBJ2-7	CASSQDGDRLYEQYF
15	TRBV4-2	TRBJ2-2	CASSQDRSTAGELFF
15	TRBV6-4	TRBJ2-1	CASSKVAGGYNEQFF
14	TRBV29-1	TRBJ1-6	CSVGTGVGNSPLHF
15	TRBV4-3	TRBJ2-5	CASSPTGTGGETQYF
15	TRBV14	TRBJ2-5	CASSQELAGSKTQYF
14	TRBV5-1	TRBJ1-2	CASSPMGNNYGYTF
13	TRBV29-1	TRBJ1-2	CSARGQGNYGYTF
15	TRBV5-1	TRBJ2-2	CASSLGGGDTGELFF
13	TRBV14	TRBJ2-3	CASRRTGTDTQYF
14	TRBV30	TRBJ1-1	CAWHRQGAPTEAFF
14	TRBV27	TRBJ2-6	CASKPGFGANVLTF
19	TRBV5-8	TRBJ2-7	CASSLKRSVAVAASYEQYF
13	TRBV12-3/TRBV12-4	TRBJ1-2	CASTRQGFYGCTF
13	TRBV12-3/TRBV12-4	TRBJ2-7	CASRPGLAYEQYF